The 27 T cell receptor beta chains given below trace back to one sample, sequenced in a study of cytomegalovirus exposure and HLA in healthy donors. With 60 Vbeta and 13 Jbeta primers, the PCR was carried out. The method was immunoSEQ multiplex PCR; TCRdb's version includes in-frame clones alone and lacks a portion of them. Of fewer than 150,000 clones listed, roughly 80% were seen once; the top ten hold less than 1.5%. The sample taken for sequencing was PBMCs. The source of these receptors is a female donor in good health and CMV-seronegative.

This clone turned up a few times. This rearrangement joins TRBV6-5 to TRBJ2-7, with 10 bases lining up with TRBD2. The V segment lost 2 bases and the J segment 2 bases; nucleotides outside the gene matches: 6. The CDR3 is made up of 16 amino acids. CDR1 is MNHEY, CDR2 SVGAGI, per germline. The CDR3 reads CASSYGSGTSAYEQYV. CDR3 coding DNA: TGTGCCAGCAGTTACGGATCGGGGACTAGCGCCTACGAGCAGTACGTC.

The J gene is TRBJ2-2, the V gene TRBV6-1, with 8 bases fitting TRBD1. The CDR3 is 15 residues long. Trimming took 4 bases from V and 6 from J; bases not matched to a gene: 7. The germline V gene has CDR1 MNHNS and CDR2 SASEGT. CDR3 sequence (DNA): TGTGCCAGCAGTGGAACCGGGACAGGAGCCGGGGAGCTGTTTTTT. Protein: CASSGTGTGAGELFF.

Only one count was recorded for this clone. V gene TRBV25-1 combines with J gene TRBJ2-2; D unclear. Germline V lookup: CDR1 MGHDK, CDR2 SYGVNS. Trimming removed 5 bases at V and 5 bases at J, with 15 bases between. CDR3 size: 15 residues. The CDR3 reads CASSRLSGQTGELFF. The CDR3 DNA reads as TGTGCCAGCAGTAGACTCTCTGGCCAGACCGGGGAGCTGTTTTTT.

The rearrangement joins TRBV7-8 to TRBJ2-7, with a weak D call TRBD1 (6 bases). The CDR3 totals 16 residues. Germline V lookup: CDR1 SGHVS, CDR2 FQNEAQ. Deletions cut 2 bases from V and 6 bases from J, with 20 bases between. The CDR3: CASSLYSTGQLSEQYF. In nucleotides, the CDR3 is TGTGCCAGCAGCTTATATTCGACAGGACAGCTGTCCGAGCAGTACTTC.

V usage is TRBV7-9 and J usage is TRBJ1-2; weak D call: TRBD1 (6 bases). This CDR3 contains 17 residues. Germline assignment: CDR1 SEHNR and CDR2 FQNEAQ (reference sequence). The V and J ends lost 3 bases and 3 bases respectively, with 20 bases between them. The CDR3 here is CASSFTIGGDGDYGYTF. CDR3 nucleotides: TGTGCCAGCAGCTTCACTATAGGGGGGGACGGGGACTATGGCTACACCTTC.

The J gene is TRBJ1-1, the V gene TRBV29-1, with D possibly TRBD1 on 5 matching bases. The V end was cut by 7 bases, the J end by 3 bases, with 18 bases between. This CDR3 contains 14 residues. Per the germline V gene, CDR1 is SQVTM and CDR2 is ANQGSEA. The CDR3 region has the DNA TGCAGCGCCTATCCCGGGACTCTGGACACTGAAGCTTTCTTT. This sequence encodes CSAYPGTLDTEAFF.

This clone was recorded only once. The V gene is TRBV25-1, the J gene TRBJ1-1, with TRBD1 as a possible D gene (5 bases). Germline loops: CDR1 MGHDK, CDR2 SYGVNS. CDR3 length: 13 residues. Trimming stripped 10 bases from V and 5 bases from J, with 17 bases between. This CDR3 is CATAGQGGTEAFF. The CDR3 bases are TGTGCCACTGCGGGTCAGGGAGGGACTGAAGCTTTCTTT.

The count of this clone is one. The chain joins TRBV19 to TRBJ2-3; 7 bases map to TRBD2. The germline gives CDR1 LNHDA, CDR2 SQIVND (reference sequence). Trimming at V came to 5 bases and at J to 6 bases, leaving 11 bases not matched to a gene. The CDR3 runs to 15 residues. The CDR3 reads CASSRSGTPSDTQYF. CDR3 bases: TGTGCCAGTAGTCGGAGCGGGACCCCTTCCGATACGCAGTATTTT.

The chain is built from TRBV5-1 and TRBJ1-1; D may be TRBD1 (5 bases). Trimming shortened V by 2 bases and J by 0 bases, and 8 bases separated the two germline ends. CDR1 and CDR2 from the germline V gene are SGHRS and YFSETQ. This CDR3 contains 14 residues. The CDR3 DNA sequence: TGCGCCAGCAGCTTCGGGACTTTGAACACTGAAGCTTTCTTT. As protein: CASSFGTLNTEAFF. Drawing the rest from reference TRBV5-1 and TRBJ1-1, the complete variable domain is KAGVTQTPRYLIKTRGQQVTLSCSPISGHRSVSWYQQTPGQGLQFLFEYFSETQRNKGNFPGRFSGRQFSNSRSEMNVSTLELGDSALYLCASSFGTLNTEAFFGQGTRLTVV.

The rearrangement uses TRBV5-1 and TRBJ2-7; D is possibly TRBD2 (5 bases). Germline-derived CDR1 and CDR2 are SGHRS and YFSETQ. This CDR3 has 15 amino acids. Trimming took 0 bases from V and 2 from J, leaving 12 bases between them. CDR3 DNA: TGCGCCAGCAGCTTGGATAGTTACGGGACCTACGAGCAGTACTTC. It translates to CASSLDSYGTYEQYF.

The chain has TRBV28 and TRBJ1-3, with D unresolved. The CDR3 has 13 residues. Germline V lookup: CDR1 MDHEN, CDR2 SYDVKM. With 2 bases removed from V and 1 base from J, the gap between germline ends came to 3 bases. The DNA of the CDR3 is TGTGCCAGCAGTTTACCGTCTGGAAACACCATATATTTT. This codes for CASSLPSGNTIYF.

The gene calls are TRBV28 and TRBJ1-3; TRBD1 is a possible D gene (5 bases). The CDR3 totals 15 residues. Trimming removed 3 bases at V and 3 bases at J, with 12 bases between. Germline CDR1 is MDHEN and CDR2 is SYDVKM. CDR3 DNA sequence: TGTGCCAGCAGTTTGGGGGGGGTAGTTGGAAACACCATATATTTT. This sequence encodes CASSLGGVVGNTIYF.

The genes are TRBV12-5 and TRBJ2-3; 10 bases align to TRBD2. The CDR3 has 15 amino acids. The junction had 2 bases not matched to a gene; V was cut back by 0 bases and J by 5 bases. CDR1 and CDR2 (germline): LGHNT, FRNRAP. The CDR3 loop reads CASGLVAGGQDTQYF. The DNA of the CDR3 is TGTGCTAGTGGTTTGGTAGCGGGAGGGCAAGATACGCAGTATTTT. The variable domain in full, with the rest retrieved from reference TRBV12-5 and TRBJ2-3, is DARVTQTPRHKVTEMGQEVTMRCQPILGHNTVFWYRQTMMQGLELLAYFRNRAPLDDSGMPKDRFSAEMPDATLATLKIQPSEPRDSAVYFCASGLVAGGQDTQYFGPGTRLTVL.

The chain joins TRBV9 to TRBJ1-2, with TRBD1 identical over 7 bases. The germline V gene encodes CDR1 SGDLS and CDR2 YYNGEE. The V gene end was trimmed by 0 bases and the J gene end by 4 bases; junction bases not matched to a gene: 6. There are 15 residues in the CDR3. The CDR3 bases are TGTGCCAGCAGCGTAGACAGGGGCAGGGCCTATGGCTACACCTTC. Residues: CASSVDRGRAYGYTF.

The rearrangement joins TRBV18 to TRBJ2-7; TRBD2 matches at 10 bases. From germline, CDR1 is KGHSH and CDR2 LQKENI. CDR3 length: 15 amino acids. The V gene end was trimmed by 3 bases and the J gene end by 3 bases; junction bases not matched to a gene: 5. The CDR3 coding sequence is TGTGCCAGCTCACCGACGGGACTAGCGAACTACGAGCAGTACTTC. This sequence encodes CASSPTGLANYEQYF.

This clone has a handful of counts. The V gene is TRBV14, the J gene TRBJ2-3; the match to TRBD1 covers 11 bases. The CDR3 covers 20 residues. Trimming took 2 bases from V and 5 from J; bases not matched to a gene: 18. Germline values: CDR1 SGHDN, CDR2 FVKESK. In nucleotides, the CDR3 is TGTGCCAGCAGCCAACCCTACGCTTTCGGACAGGGGGCAAGGCAAGATACGCAGTATTTT. As protein: CASSQPYAFGQGARQDTQYF. The full variable domain, with the rest looked up from reference TRBV14 and TRBJ2-3, is EAGVTQFPSHSVIEKGQTVTLRCDPISGHDNLYWYRRVMGKEIKFLLHFVKESKQDESGMPNNRFLAERTGGTYSTLKVQPAELEDSGVYFCASSQPYAFGQGARQDTQYFGPGTRLTVL.

The rearrangement joins TRBV7-6 to TRBJ2-3, with D maybe TRBD1 (6 bases). The CDR3 length is 16 residues. V gave up 2 bases and J gave up 10 bases, with 22 bases separating them. Germline CDR1 is SGHVS and CDR2 is FNYEAQ. CDR3: CASSLTPGHTTPSQYF. The CDR3 DNA reads as TGTGCCAGCAGCTTAACCCCGGGACACACTACCCCGTCGCAGTATTTT.

This rearrangement joins TRBV28 to TRBJ2-7; TRBD2 might be the D (6 bases). The CDR3 extends over 12 amino acids. Germline assignment: CDR1 MDHEN and CDR2 SYDVKM. Trimming pared 9 bases from V and 7 bases from J, leaving 16 bases between. The DNA for the CDR3 is TGTGCCAGTAGACTAGGACGGGAAGAGCAGTACTTC. Protein sequence: CASRLGREEQYF.

V gene TRBV7-9 combines with J gene TRBJ2-1; 7 bases are a match to TRBD2. The germline V gene encodes CDR1 SEHNR and CDR2 FQNEAQ (reference sequence). Trimming removed 3 bases from V and 5 bases from J; junction bases left unmatched: 7. This CDR3 contains 15 residues. This CDR3 is CASSFLSGTHNEQFF. DNA of the CDR3: TGTGCCAGCAGCTTTTTGAGCGGGACTCACAATGAGCAGTTCTTC.

The V gene is TRBV10-3, the J gene TRBJ2-5; 7 positions agree with TRBD2. Germline loops: CDR1 ENHRY, CDR2 SYGVKD. J gave up 1 base and V 10 bases, and 12 bases lay outside the gene matches. The CDR3 is 15 residues long. The CDR3, as DNA: TGTGCCACAAGCCTCGGGGAGGGCTTCCAAGAGACCCAGTACTTC. Translation gives CATSLGEGFQETQYF.

This rearrangement joins TRBV6-4 to TRBJ1-1; tentatively, D is TRBD1 (6 bases). The CDR3 loop spans 14 amino acids. Deletions cut 6 bases from V and 4 bases from J, with 15 bases between. CDR1 MRHNA and CDR2 SNTAGT come from the germline V gene. CDR3 amino acids: CASRAQQGSTEAFF. The CDR3 DNA follows: TGTGCCAGCAGGGCCCAACAGGGAAGCACTGAAGCTTTCTTT.

With regard to this clone: At one end the junction does not follow the germline gene, possibly because of a read error. The chain couples TRBV9 to TRBJ1-2; perhaps TRBD1 as D (5 bases). The CDR3 totals 13 residues. The germline gives CDR1 SGDLS, CDR2 YYNGEE. CDR3 amino acids: CASSVDTQGGEAF. For the CDR3, the DNA is TGTGCCAGCAGCGTAGACACCCAGGGAGGTGAAGCCTTC.

In this sample, this clone turned up a few times. The chain uses TRBV5-6 and TRBJ2-1; D might be TRBD2 (6 bases). The CDR3 covers 15 residues. V lost 4 bases and J lost 0, with 11 bases in between. CDR1 SGHDT and CDR2 YYEEEE come from the germline V gene. The CDR3 loop is CASSPVAVSYNEQFF. Here the CDR3 DNA reads TGTGCCAGCAGCCCGGTAGCGGTCTCCTACAATGAGCAGTTCTTC.

The V and J genes are TRBV20-1 and TRBJ1-2; perhaps TRBD1 as D (5 bases). This CDR3 spans 11 amino acids. V gave up 6 bases and J gave up 4 bases, with 9 bases separating them. Germline CDR1 DFQATT, CDR2 SNEGSKA (reference sequence). CDR3 in amino acids: CSARVAYGYTF. In nucleotides, the CDR3 is TGCAGTGCCAGGGTAGCCTATGGCTACACCTTC.

V and J are TRBV28 and TRBJ2-7; perhaps TRBD2 as D (5 bases). Germline assignment: CDR1 MDHEN and CDR2 SYDVKM. This CDR3 contains 15 residues. Trimming pared 4 bases from V and 0 bases from J, leaving 13 bases between. Here the CDR3 reads CASSSPAGPSYEQYF. The CDR3 nucleotides read TGTGCCAGCAGTTCCCCCGCGGGCCCCTCCTACGAGCAGTACTTC.

The chain is built from TRBV5-6 and TRBJ1-5; tentative D call: TRBD1 (6 bases). Trimming pared 2 bases from V and 7 bases from J, leaving 16 bases between. The CDR3 contains 15 residues. Germline values: CDR1 SGHDT, CDR2 YYEEEE. The CDR3 loop is CASSFGTLRAQPQHF. The CDR3 DNA is TGTGCCAGCAGCTTTGGGACACTACGGGCCCAGCCCCAGCATTTT. Supplemented by reference TRBV5-6 and TRBJ1-5, the full variable domain reads DAGVTQSPTHLIKTRGQQVTLRCSPKSGHDTVSWYQQALGQGPQFIFQYYEEEERQRGNFPDRFSGHQFPNYSSELNVNALLLGDSALYLCASSFGTLRAQPQHFGDGTRLSIL.

The V and J genes are TRBV5-1 and TRBJ1-5; D uncertain. Trimming removed 1 base at V and 3 bases at J, with 11 bases between. This CDR3 contains 15 residues. CDR1 and CDR2 (germline): SGHRS, YFSETQ. CDR3 bases: TGCGCCAGCAGCTTGTTCGGAGACTCCAATCAGCCCCAGCATTTT. This codes for CASSLFGDSNQPQHF.